The T cell receptor (beta chain) described here comes from a study of glioma-infiltrating T cells. Overall study findings and caveats: Tissue-blood divergence was below expectation in non-neoplastic patients, above in gliomas.

This clonotype was observed a few times. The antigen is not known. Using RNA template, CDR3s of TCR alpha and beta were amplified with iRepertoire arm-PCR. Tissue mRNA or PBMC total RNA, 100-400 ng, went into one-step reverse transcription and amplification. TCRdb redid the calling of the multiplex PCR reads with MiXCR, one entry per CDR3 protein. The table has a few hundred thousand distinct CDR3 sequences, about two fifths seen once; the top ten hold 12%. There are 13 residues in the CDR3. With 6 bases removed from V and 6 bases from J, the gap between germline ends came to 17 bases. Germline CDR1 is DFQATT and CDR2 is SNEGSKA (reference sequence).

The sequence came from a human donor with low-grade glioma or glioblastoma, undergoing nonglioma brain surgery, or in good health (not recorded which). The sequencing sample was made of glioma tissue, nonneoplastic brain tissue, or PBMCs (not recorded which). The genes are TRBV20-1 and TRBJ1-1; D may be TRBD1 (6 bases). CDR3 in DNA: TGCAGTGCCAAAGGCCCAAGGGGGTCTGAAGCTTTCTTT. Amino acid sequence: CSAKGPRGSEAFF.